The TCR beta chain under discussion was sequenced for a study of blood T cell repertoires in COVID-19. For the study at large: Sites in the United States, Italy and Spain provided acute and convalescent COVID-19 samples.

Measured with immunoSEQ multiplex PCR; TCRdb has only the in-frame clones, and not every one. Altogether a few hundred thousand clones are present, more than 85% being singletons, with the ten largest covering roughly 2%. Sequenced sample: peripheral blood. The source of this sequence is a middle-aged man with active or convalescent COVID-19.

The CDR3 sequence: CASSTYTSYNEQFF. CDR3 DNA sequence: TGTGCCAGTAGTACATACACCTCCTACAATGAGCAGTTCTTC. This chain links TRBV19 with TRBJ2-1; D unclear. The germline V and J ends were trimmed by 4 bases and 0 bases, with 7 bases remaining between them. The CDR3 is made up of 14 amino acids. Germline V lookup: CDR1 LNHDA, CDR2 SQIVND (reference sequence).